The T cell receptor beta chain under discussion was sequenced for a study of Graves' ophthalmopathy and Graves' hyperthyroidism. At the level of the study: At the time of initial diagnosis and before any treatment, peripheral blood was collected. Study-wide results and caveats: Blood was where most expanded thyroid clonotypes above 0.001 frequency also turned up.

Amplification of the TCR beta CDR3 regions used RNA transcripts (as template). Investigators did first-round RT-PCR with HTBI primers, then second-round multiplex PCR. MiXCR, run by TCRdb on the multiplex PCR reads, gives a single entry per CDR3 protein. This sample carries approximately 210,000 distinct CDR3 sequences, roughly 29% of them seen once, and the ten largest clones take approximately 8.2%. This clonotype was seen repeatedly, ten times or more. Antigen specificity is unknown. Ophthalmopathy cases showed moderate-to-severe activity, scoring CAS ≥3 and NOSPECS ≥4, with duration under 3 months. Clinical symptoms, serum thyroxine, TRAb, thyroid ultrasound and orbital computed tomography determined diagnosis. Trimming took 4 bases from V and 5 from J; bases not matched to a gene: 13. CDR3 length: 16 residues. Germline V gene lookup returns CDR1 MNHNS and CDR2 SASEGT.

The sequencing sample was made of peripheral blood. This receptor was obtained from a man aged 45-65 years with Graves' ophthalmopathy. The rearrangement links TRBV6-1 to TRBJ2-7, with 8 positions matching TRBD1. The CDR3 loop is CASSAIWTGKVHEQYF. DNA for the CDR3: TGTGCCAGCAGTGCAATATGGACAGGGAAGGTCCACGAGCAGTACTTC.